Presented here are 28 T cell receptor beta chains from one specimen sequenced in a study of shared clonotypes between healthy human individuals. Data came from immunoSEQ multiplex PCR; TCRdb stores just in-frame clones and leaves some out. The sample contains roughly 1.4 million clones, approximately 98.5% of which appear only once. The sequencing input was naive CD4+ T cells sorted from blood. Subset described: CD45RA+ positively selected. The source is a young man in good health.

This rearrangement joins TRBV14 to TRBJ2-3, with D uncertain. V shed 3 bases and J shed 1 base, with 11 bases lying between them. Germline CDR1 reads SGHDN; CDR2 reads FVKESK. The CDR3 runs to 15 residues. This chain's CDR3 is CASSQWVIGTDTQYF. CDR3 nucleotide sequence: TGTGCCAGCAGCCAGTGGGTGATTGGCACAGATACGCAGTATTTT.

The chain uses TRBV25-1 and TRBJ2-1, with TRBD1 matching 7 bases. The CDR3 spans 14 residues. CDR1 and CDR2 (germline): MGHDK, SYGVNS. The junction had 6 bases not matched to a gene; V was cut back by 2 bases and J by 8 bases. CDR3 bases: TGTGCCAGCAGTGAACTGGACAGGTACGATGAGCAGTTCTTC. Amino acid sequence: CASSELDRYDEQFF.

CDR3 in DNA: TGTGCCAGCTTCGGGGTTAGCTCCTACGAGCAGTACTTC. Translated: CASFGVSSYEQYF. The chain is built from TRBV25-1 and TRBJ2-7; perhaps TRBD2 as D (5 bases). This CDR3 is built from 13 residues. From germline, CDR1 is MGHDK and CDR2 SYGVNS. Trimming took 8 bases from V and 0 from J, leaving 11 bases between them.

The chain carries TRBV15 and TRBJ2-1; 7 nucleotides line up with TRBD2. V lost 0 bases to trimming and J lost 3 bases; unmatched junction nucleotides: 5. The CDR3 sequence is 16 residues long. Germline-derived CDR1 and CDR2 are LNHNV and YYDKDF (reference sequence). CDR3 bases: TGTGCCACCAGCAGAGATGTCCCTAGCGGCTACAATGAGCAGTTCTTC. Translation: CATSRDVPSGYNEQFF.

Regarding this clone: The same CDR3 is also encoded by other DNA sequences in this sample. The chain has TRBV5-1 and TRBJ2-7; D remains unclear. The CDR3 contains 11 residues. V was clipped by 4 bases and J by 4 bases, with 6 bases between them. Germline V lookup: CDR1 SGHRS, CDR2 YFSETQ. The CDR3 reads CASSLGYEQYF. CDR3 DNA sequence: TGCGCCAGCAGCCTCGGATACGAGCAGTACTTC. The whole variable domain, filled in from reference TRBV5-1 and TRBJ2-7, reads KAGVTQTPRYLIKTRGQQVTLSCSPISGHRSVSWYQQTPGQGLQFLFEYFSETQRNKGNFPGRFSGRQFSNSRSEMNVSTLELGDSALYLCASSLGYEQYFGPGTRLTVT.

This chain connects TRBV18 to TRBJ2-5; D gene unclear. The germline V gene has CDR1 KGHSH and CDR2 LQKENI. The CDR3 totals 13 residues. The V end lost 5 bases, the J end lost 1 base, and 8 bases lay between the germline ends. The CDR3 sequence: CASSRPIQETQYF. The DNA for the CDR3 is TGTGCCAGCTCAAGGCCTATCCAAGAGACCCAGTACTTC.

The V call is TRBV25-1, the J call TRBJ2-3; D gene uncertain. The ends were cut back, 2 bases at V and 2 bases at J, with 17 bases in the middle. CDR1 is MGHDK, CDR2 SYGVNS, per germline. The CDR3 is made up of 17 amino acids. The DNA for the CDR3 is TGTGCCAGCAGTGAACTGGGGTCGGAAGTGGTCACAGATACGCAGTATTTT. It is translated as CASSELGSEVVTDTQYF.

This chain joins TRBV15 and TRBJ2-3; perhaps TRBD2 as D (5 bases). Germline V gene lookup returns CDR1 LNHNV and CDR2 YYDKDF (reference sequence). This CDR3 has 15 amino acids. V lost 4 bases to trimming and J lost 2 bases, with 13 bases between them. The CDR3 loop reads CATSMRPGFTDTQYF. For the CDR3, the DNA is TGTGCCACCAGCATGAGGCCGGGGTTCACAGATACGCAGTATTTT.

The J gene is TRBJ1-2, the V gene TRBV10-2; 10 bases match TRBD1. The junction had 7 bases not matched to a gene; V was cut back by 2 bases and J by 7 bases. Per the germline V gene, CDR1 is WSHSY and CDR2 is SAAADI. The CDR3 is made up of 15 amino acids. The CDR3 bases are TGCGCCAGCAGTGAGCCGACAGGGGGCTTCGGTGGCTACACCTTC. Translating gives CASSEPTGGFGGYTF.

This clone was picked up one time. The chain links TRBV6-6 to TRBJ1-5; no firm D call. The CDR3 is made up of 11 amino acids. Trimming shortened V by 8 bases and J by 3 bases, and 5 bases separated the two germline ends. Germline V CDR1 and CDR2: MNHNY, SVGAGI (reference sequence). The CDR3 bases are TGTGCCAGCCAGGACAATCAGCCCCAGCATTTT. Translated: CASQDNQPQHF.

On this clone: In the same sample, other DNA sequences code for this CDR3. The chain carries TRBV30 and TRBJ2-6, with D uncertain. The CDR3 is 13 amino acids. V was cut by 0 bases and J by 4 bases, with 4 bases left in between. Germline CDR1 GTSNPN, CDR2 SVGIG (reference sequence). The CDR3 DNA reads TGTGCCTGGAGTGTAGCCGGGGCCAACGTCCTGACTTTC. It codes for CAWSVAGANVLTF. Combining the CDR3 with reference TRBV30 and TRBJ2-6 gives the whole variable domain SQTIHQWPATLVQPVGSPLSLECTVEGTSNPNLYWYRQAAGRGLQLLFYSVGIGQISSEVPQNLSASRPQDRQFILSSKKLLLSDSGFYLCAWSVAGANVLTFGAGSRLTVL.

The chain uses TRBV7-8 and TRBJ2-7; the D is unclear. Germline V gene lookup returns CDR1 SGHVS and CDR2 FQNEAQ. This CDR3 has 20 amino acids. Trimming stripped 2 bases from V and 2 bases from J, with 28 bases between. This CDR3 reads CASSLRRKGGIGISAYEQYF. CDR3 coding DNA: TGTGCCAGCAGCTTACGGCGGAAAGGCGGTATAGGTATATCGGCCTACGAGCAGTACTTC.

The chain links TRBV5-8 to TRBJ1-2; 9 bases match TRBD1. CDR3 length: 16 residues. V shed 10 bases and J 1 base; nucleotides not matched to a gene: 14. The V gene's germline CDR1 is SGHTS and CDR2 YDEGEE. The CDR3 spells CAVGGTGQNFNYGYTF. The CDR3 DNA is TGTGCCGTAGGAGGGACAGGGCAAAATTTTAACTATGGCTACACCTTC.

This chain links TRBV6-6 with TRBJ2-5; 7 bases are a match to TRBD2. Germline V gives CDR1 MNHNY, CDR2 SVGAGI (reference sequence). The CDR3 contains 14 residues. Unmatched junction bases numbered 3, after V lost 0 bases and J lost 5 bases. CDR3 amino acids: CASSYSKLAETQYF. The CDR3 region has the DNA TGTGCCAGCAGTTACTCGAAACTAGCGGAGACCCAGTACTTC.

The CDR3 DNA reads as TGTGCCAGCAGTTTATCAGCGGCCGAGCAGTACTTC. It is translated as CASSLSAAEQYF. The chain uses TRBV28 and TRBJ2-7; D might be TRBD2 (5 bases). The germline V gene encodes CDR1 MDHEN and CDR2 SYDVKM. V was trimmed by 1 base and J by 6 bases, leaving 7 bases between them. The CDR3 is 12 amino acids.

The chain couples TRBV28 to TRBJ1-2, with TRBD1 as a possible D gene (5 bases). Germline V gives CDR1 MDHEN, CDR2 SYDVKM. The CDR3 spans 14 residues. Trimming pared 4 bases from V and 6 bases from J, leaving 15 bases between. CDR3 bases: TGTGCCAGCAGTTCAGGGACCGCTTATGATGGCTACACCTTC. Its translation: CASSSGTAYDGYTF.

DNA for the CDR3: TGCGCCAGCAGCTTGGACCAAGGACAGGCGACGTCCTACGAGCAGTACTTC. As protein: CASSLDQGQATSYEQYF. The V call is TRBV5-1, the J call TRBJ2-7, with 7 bases fitting TRBD1. Germline values: CDR1 SGHRS, CDR2 YFSETQ. This CDR3 spans 17 amino acids. With 0 bases clipped from V and 1 base from J, the junction kept 10 bases outside the gene matches.

The chain is built from TRBV19 and TRBJ2-7; 8 bases match TRBD2. The CDR3 extends over 15 amino acids. Germline V gene lookup returns CDR1 LNHDA and CDR2 SQIVND (reference sequence). The trim removed 5 bases at V and 2 bases at J, leaving 8 bases unmatched. CDR3 region: CASSAPGLGAYEQYF. For the CDR3, the DNA is TGTGCCAGTAGTGCTCCGGGACTAGGCGCCTACGAGCAGTACTTC.

This rearrangement joins TRBV9 to TRBJ2-1, with TRBD2 matching 7 bases. V trimming: 2 bases; J trimming: 7 bases; junction bases outside the gene matches: 12. This CDR3 spans 16 amino acids. Germline CDR1 reads SGDLS; CDR2 reads YYNGEE. Here the CDR3 reads CASSVLGGRSGNEQFF. The CDR3 DNA follows: TGTGCCAGCAGCGTGTTGGGCGGGAGATCAGGGAATGAGCAGTTCTTC.

The chain joins TRBV15 to TRBJ2-2; no firm D call. The CDR3 runs to 14 residues. The germline V gene encodes CDR1 LNHNV and CDR2 YYDKDF (reference sequence). V was cut by 0 bases and J by 7 bases, with 9 bases left in between. CDR3 bases: TGTGCCACCAGCAGAGACGGCCTATTCGGGGAGCTGTTTTTT. Encoded protein: CATSRDGLFGELFF.

The chain carries TRBV6-6 and TRBJ1-3; the D is unclear. The CDR3 contains 14 residues. Germline-derived CDR1 and CDR2 are MNHNY and SVGAGI (reference sequence). Deletions cut 6 bases from V and 2 bases from J, with 11 bases between. The CDR3 DNA is TGTGCCAGCAGCGTCGGAGGCCCTGGAAACACCATATATTTT. It codes for CASSVGGPGNTIYF.

The J gene is TRBJ2-7, the V gene TRBV11-2, with D maybe TRBD2 (5 bases). Germline CDR1 and CDR2: SGHAT and FQNNGV. With 4 bases removed from V and 6 bases from J, the gap between germline ends came to 13 bases. This CDR3 has 13 amino acids. DNA for the CDR3: TGTGCCAGCAGCTCCGAGGGTTACGGCGAGCAGTACTTC. Protein sequence: CASSSEGYGEQYF.

The rearrangement joins TRBV28 to TRBJ1-3; D uncertain. The CDR3 contains 15 residues. With 5 bases removed from V and 4 bases from J, the gap between germline ends came to 15 bases. CDR1 is MDHEN and CDR2 is SYDVKM in the germline V gene. The CDR3 is CASSPPDGRGNTIYF. The CDR3 nucleotides are TGTGCCAGCAGTCCCCCGGACGGAAGAGGAAACACCATATATTTT.

The count of this clone is one. V usage is TRBV19 and J usage is TRBJ2-7; 11 nucleotides align to TRBD2. From germline, CDR1 is LNHDA and CDR2 SQIVND (reference sequence). V lost 6 bases and J lost 3; bases outside the gene matches: 7. The CDR3 runs to 15 residues. The CDR3 loop is CASSMGLAGGYEQYF. The CDR3, as DNA: TGTGCCAGTAGCATGGGGCTAGCGGGGGGCTACGAGCAGTACTTC.

The chain uses TRBV6-5 and TRBJ2-3, with D possibly being TRBD2 (5 bases). The ends were cut back, 4 bases at V and 4 bases at J, with 18 bases in the middle. The CDR3 has 16 residues. The V gene's germline CDR1 is MNHEY and CDR2 SVGAGI. The CDR3 DNA follows: TGTGCCAGCAGTTCCGATCTAGCCATAACCCCAGATACGCAGTATTTT. Translated, it gives CASSSDLAITPDTQYF.

The chain joins TRBV4-3 to TRBJ2-3, with D possibly being TRBD2 (8 bases). CDR1 and CDR2 (germline): LGHNA, YSLEER. With 1 base removed from V and 11 bases from J, the gap between germline ends came to 19 bases. The CDR3 has 15 residues. CDR3 nucleotides: TGCGCCAGCAGCCAAGTGTCTAGCGGGCAGGGGGAGCAGTATTTT. Its protein product is CASSQVSSGQGEQYF.

The rearrangement links TRBV19 to TRBJ1-5; D perhaps matches TRBD1 (5 bases). The germline gives CDR1 LNHDA, CDR2 SQIVND (reference sequence). CDR3 length: 15 amino acids. V lost 7 bases, J lost 2 bases, and 15 bases lay in between. CDR3 DNA: TGTGCCAGTAATACGAGGGGCCTAGGCAATCAGCCCCAGCATTTT. This gives the protein CASNTRGLGNQPQHF.

V gene TRBV5-4 combines with J gene TRBJ2-2, with D possibly being TRBD2 (5 bases). V lost 0 bases to trimming and J lost 2 bases, with 11 bases between them. Germline loops: CDR1 SGHNT, CDR2 YYREEE (reference sequence). The CDR3 is 16 amino acids. CDR3 residues: CASSLGPGLNTGELFF. DNA for the CDR3: TGTGCCAGCAGCTTGGGACCAGGACTCAACACCGGGGAGCTGTTTTTT.